The present TCR beta chain was sequenced within a study of blood T cell repertoires in COVID-19. Looking at the study overall: The United States, Italy and Spain were the sources of the acute and convalescent COVID-19 samples. In each case, the material was cDNA or gDNA derived from T cells, B-cell-depleted T cells, or PBMCs.

The V gene end was trimmed by 5 bases and the J gene end by 4 bases; junction bases not matched to a gene: 10. CDR3 length: 15 residues. Per germline, CDR1 LGHDT and CDR2 YNNKEL (reference sequence). In the authors' workflow: Amplifying reference gene primers gave estimates of nucleated cell counts. Method: immunoSEQ multiplex PCR; TCRdb's copy keeps in-frame clones and lacks some. D and trimming come from the DNA, and the V and J calls and clone size come from that table. Of 150,000 to 200,000 clones listed, roughly 85% are singletons. The receptor was derived from a human donor with active or convalescent COVID-19. The donor label of this sample is uncertain. The V gene is TRBV3-1 (or the pseudogene TRBV3-2), the J gene TRBJ1-2; 7 nucleotides match TRBD1. Input material: peripheral blood. The chain's CDR3 is CASSLLTGTVYGYTF. As DNA, the CDR3 is TGTGCCAGCAGCTTACTTACCGGGACAGTCTATGGCTACACCTTC.